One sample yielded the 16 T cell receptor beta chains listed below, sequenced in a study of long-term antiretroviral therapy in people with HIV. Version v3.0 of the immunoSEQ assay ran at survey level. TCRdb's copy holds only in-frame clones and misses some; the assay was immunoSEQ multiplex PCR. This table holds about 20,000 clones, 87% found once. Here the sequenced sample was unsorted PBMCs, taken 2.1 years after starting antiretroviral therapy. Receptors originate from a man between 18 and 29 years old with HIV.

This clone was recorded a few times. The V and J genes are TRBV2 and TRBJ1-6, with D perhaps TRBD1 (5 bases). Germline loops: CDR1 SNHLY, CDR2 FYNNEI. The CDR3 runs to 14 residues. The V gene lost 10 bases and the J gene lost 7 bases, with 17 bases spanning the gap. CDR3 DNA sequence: TGTGCCATCCTCCACCAGGGAGCGAATTCACCCCTCCACTTT. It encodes CAILHQGANSPLHF.

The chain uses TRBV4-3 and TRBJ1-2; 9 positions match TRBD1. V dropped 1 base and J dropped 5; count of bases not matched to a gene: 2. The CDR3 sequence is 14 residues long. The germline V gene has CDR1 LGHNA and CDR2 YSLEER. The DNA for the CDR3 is TGCGCCAGCAGCCAAGGGACAGGGGTTTATGGCTACACCTTC. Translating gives CASSQGTGVYGYTF.

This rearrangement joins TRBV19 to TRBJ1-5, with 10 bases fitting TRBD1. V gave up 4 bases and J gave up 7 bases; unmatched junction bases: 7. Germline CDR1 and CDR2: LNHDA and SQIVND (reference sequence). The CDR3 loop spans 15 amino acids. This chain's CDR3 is CASSTPGQGGQPQHF. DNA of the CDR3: TGTGCCAGTAGTACTCCCGGACAGGGGGGGCAGCCCCAGCATTTT. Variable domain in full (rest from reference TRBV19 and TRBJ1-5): DGGITQSPKYLFRKEGQNVTLSCEQNLNHDAMYWYRQDPGQGLRLIYYSQIVNDFQKGDIAEGYSVSREKKESFPLTVTSAQKNPTAFYLCASSTPGQGGQPQHFGDGTRLSIL.

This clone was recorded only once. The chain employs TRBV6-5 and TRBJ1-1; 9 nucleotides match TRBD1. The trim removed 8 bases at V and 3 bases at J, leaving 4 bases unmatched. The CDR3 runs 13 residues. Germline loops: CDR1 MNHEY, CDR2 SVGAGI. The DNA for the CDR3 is TGTGCCAGCCGGACAGGGGTTGACACTGAAGCTTTCTTT. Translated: CASRTGVDTEAFF.

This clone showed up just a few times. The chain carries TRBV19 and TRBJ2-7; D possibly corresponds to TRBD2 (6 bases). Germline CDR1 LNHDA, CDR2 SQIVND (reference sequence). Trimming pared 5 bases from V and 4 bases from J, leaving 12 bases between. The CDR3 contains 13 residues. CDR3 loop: CASSRQGGYEQYF. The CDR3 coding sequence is TGTGCCAGTAGTCGGCAGGGAGGATACGAGCAGTACTTC.

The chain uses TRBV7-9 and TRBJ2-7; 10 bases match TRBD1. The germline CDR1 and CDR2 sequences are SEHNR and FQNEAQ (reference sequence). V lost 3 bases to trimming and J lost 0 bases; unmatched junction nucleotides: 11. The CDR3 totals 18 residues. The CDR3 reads CASSFRGQGDLGSYEQYF. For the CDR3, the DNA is TGTGCCAGCAGCTTTCGCGGACAGGGGGACCTCGGCTCCTACGAGCAGTACTTC.

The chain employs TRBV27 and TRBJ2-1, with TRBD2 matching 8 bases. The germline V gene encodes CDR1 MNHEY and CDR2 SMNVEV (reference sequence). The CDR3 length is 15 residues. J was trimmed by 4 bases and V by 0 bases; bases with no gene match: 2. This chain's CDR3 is CASSLSGGVYNEQFF. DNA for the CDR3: TGTGCCAGCAGTTTATCCGGGGGGGTGTACAATGAGCAGTTCTTC.

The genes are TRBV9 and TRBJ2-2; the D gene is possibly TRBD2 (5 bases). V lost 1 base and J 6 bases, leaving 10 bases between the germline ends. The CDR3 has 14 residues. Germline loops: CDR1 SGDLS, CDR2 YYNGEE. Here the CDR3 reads CASSVFEGPGELFF. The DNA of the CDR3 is TGTGCCAGCAGCGTATTCGAGGGTCCCGGGGAGCTGTTTTTT. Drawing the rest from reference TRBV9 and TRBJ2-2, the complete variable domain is DSGVTQTPKHLITATGQRVTLRCSPRSGDLSVYWYQQSLDQGLQFLIQYYNGEERAKGNILERFSAQQFPDLHSELNLSSLELGDSALYFCASSVFEGPGELFFGEGSRLTVL.

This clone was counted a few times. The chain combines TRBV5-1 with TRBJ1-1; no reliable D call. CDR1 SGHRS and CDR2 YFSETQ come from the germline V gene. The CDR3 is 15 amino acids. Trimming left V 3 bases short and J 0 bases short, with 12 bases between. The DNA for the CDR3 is TGCGCCAGCAGCTCCAATATATTCATGAACACTGAAGCTTTCTTT. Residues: CASSSNIFMNTEAFF.

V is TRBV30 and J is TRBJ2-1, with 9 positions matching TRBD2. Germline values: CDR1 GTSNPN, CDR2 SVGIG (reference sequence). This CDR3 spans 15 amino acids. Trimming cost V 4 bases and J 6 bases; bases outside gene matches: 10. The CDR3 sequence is CAWTPWGGGANEQFF. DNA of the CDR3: TGTGCCTGGACCCCCTGGGGCGGGGGGGCCAATGAGCAGTTCTTC.

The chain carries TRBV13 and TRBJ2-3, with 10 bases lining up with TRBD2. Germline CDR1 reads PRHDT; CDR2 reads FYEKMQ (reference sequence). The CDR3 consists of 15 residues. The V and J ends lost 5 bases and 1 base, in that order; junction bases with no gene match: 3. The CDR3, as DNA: TGTGCCAGCAGCCCCGGGACTAGCGGCACAGATACGCAGTATTTT. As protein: CASSPGTSGTDTQYF. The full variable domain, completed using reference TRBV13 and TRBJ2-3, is AAGVIQSPRHLIKEKRETATLKCYPIPRHDTVYWYQQGPGQDPQFLISFYEKMQSDKGSIPDRFSAQQFSDYHSELNMSSLELGDSALYFCASSPGTSGTDTQYFGPGTRLTVL.

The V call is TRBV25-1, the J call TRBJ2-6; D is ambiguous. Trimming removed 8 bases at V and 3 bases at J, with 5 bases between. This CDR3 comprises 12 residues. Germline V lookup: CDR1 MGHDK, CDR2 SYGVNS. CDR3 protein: CASGVGANVLTF. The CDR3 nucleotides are TGTGCCAGCGGGGTTGGGGCCAACGTCCTGACTTTC.

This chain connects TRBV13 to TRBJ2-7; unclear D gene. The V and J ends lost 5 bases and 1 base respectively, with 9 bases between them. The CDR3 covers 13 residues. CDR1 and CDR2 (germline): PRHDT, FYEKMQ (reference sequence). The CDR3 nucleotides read TGTGCCAGCAGCCCCCCGAATTCCTACGAGCAGTACTTC. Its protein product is CASSPPNSYEQYF.

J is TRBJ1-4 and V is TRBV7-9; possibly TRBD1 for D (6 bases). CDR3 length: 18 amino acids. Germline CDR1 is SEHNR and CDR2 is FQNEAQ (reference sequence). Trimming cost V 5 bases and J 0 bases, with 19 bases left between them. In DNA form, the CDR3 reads TGTGCCAGCAGCCCGAGACCAGGGAGGGGGGCAACTAATGAAAAACTGTTTTTT. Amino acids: CASSPRPGRGATNEKLFF.

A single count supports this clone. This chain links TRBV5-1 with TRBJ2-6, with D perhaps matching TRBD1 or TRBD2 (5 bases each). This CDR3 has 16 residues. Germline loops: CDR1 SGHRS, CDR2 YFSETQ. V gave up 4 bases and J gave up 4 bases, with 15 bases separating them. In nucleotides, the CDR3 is TGCGCCAGCAGCACGATCGGGGCCAGGGGGGCCAACGTCCTGACTTTC. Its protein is CASSTIGARGANVLTF.

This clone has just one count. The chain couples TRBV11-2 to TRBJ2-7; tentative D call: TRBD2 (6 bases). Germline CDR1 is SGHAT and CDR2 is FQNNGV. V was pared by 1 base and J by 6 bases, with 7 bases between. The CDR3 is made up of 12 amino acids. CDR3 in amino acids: CASSLGAGEQYF. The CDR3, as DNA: TGTGCCAGCAGCTTAGGAGCGGGCGAGCAGTACTTC.